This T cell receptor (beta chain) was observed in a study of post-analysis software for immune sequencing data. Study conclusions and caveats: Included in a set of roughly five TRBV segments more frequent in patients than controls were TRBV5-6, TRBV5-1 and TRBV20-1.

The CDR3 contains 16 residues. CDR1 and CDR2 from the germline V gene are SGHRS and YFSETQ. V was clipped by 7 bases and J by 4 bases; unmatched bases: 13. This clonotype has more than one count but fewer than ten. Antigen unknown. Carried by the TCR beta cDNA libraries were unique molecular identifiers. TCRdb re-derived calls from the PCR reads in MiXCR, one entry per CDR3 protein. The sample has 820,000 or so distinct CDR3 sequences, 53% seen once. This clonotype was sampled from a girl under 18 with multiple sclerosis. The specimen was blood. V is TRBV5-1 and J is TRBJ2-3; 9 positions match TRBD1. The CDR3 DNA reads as TGCGCCAGCCAGGGGCCGACAGGGGGGTCGCCAGATACGCAGTATTTT. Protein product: CASQGPTGGSPDTQYF.